This TCR beta chain was sequenced in a study of blood T cells in healthy people across ages. This CDR3 contains 16 residues. The V and J ends lost 4 bases and 0 bases respectively, with 14 bases between them. The germline CDR1 and CDR2 sequences are LGHNA and YSLEER. Combining a sample-barcoded 5' primer with a J-beta primer mix, a second PCR ran for about 7 to 12 cycles. The template-switch adaptor, which had 12 random nucleotides, put a tag on each cDNA molecule. TCRdb recomputed calls from the 5' RACE reads with MiXCR, one row per CDR3 protein. The table includes 1.4 million or so distinct CDR3 sequences, 35% to 45% detected once.

The V gene is TRBV4-3, the J gene TRBJ2-3, with D perhaps TRBD2 (5 bases). Sequenced material: blood. The receptor's source is a young woman in good health. The CDR3 region has the DNA TGCGCCAGCAGCCCGGAGCGGATCCTTAGCACAGATACGCAGTATTTT. Amino acids: CASSPERILSTDTQYF.